The sequence of this TCR beta chain was determined in a study of cytomegalovirus exposure and HLA in healthy donors. General study points: Rare TCR sequences predominated, though certain public TCRs were found in many donors. High specificity and sensitivity for cytomegalovirus status were reported for the classifier. Among TCR beta chains, those listed as cytomegalovirus-associated numbered about 160.

To note about this clone: Its target is unknown.

The germline CDR1 and CDR2 sequences are LNHNV and YYDKDF (reference sequence). Trimming left V 0 bases short and J 9 bases short, with 15 bases between. The CDR3 has 15 amino acids. Some clones are missing from TCRdb's copy, which holds only in-frame ones; the method was immunoSEQ multiplex PCR. The data show about 110,000 clones, over 85% seen once. This chain uses TRBV15 with TRBJ2-1, with D possibly matching TRBD2 (6 bases). The sample was PBMCs. The TCR was taken from a young woman in good health and CMV-seronegative. The CDR3 DNA reads as TGTGCCACCAGCAGAGATCCCCGGGAGTTCGGTGAGCAGTTCTTC. It is translated as CATSRDPREFGEQFF.